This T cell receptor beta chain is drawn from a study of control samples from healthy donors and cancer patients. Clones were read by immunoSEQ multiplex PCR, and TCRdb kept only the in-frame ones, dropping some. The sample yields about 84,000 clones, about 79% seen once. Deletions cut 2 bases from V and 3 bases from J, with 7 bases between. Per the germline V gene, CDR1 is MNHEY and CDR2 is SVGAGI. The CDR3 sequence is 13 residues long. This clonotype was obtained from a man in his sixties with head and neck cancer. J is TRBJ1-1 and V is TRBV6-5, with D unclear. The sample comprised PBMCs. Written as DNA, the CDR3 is TGTGCCAGCAGTTACGCGGGCGACACTGAAGCTTTCTTT. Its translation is CASSYAGDTEAFF.